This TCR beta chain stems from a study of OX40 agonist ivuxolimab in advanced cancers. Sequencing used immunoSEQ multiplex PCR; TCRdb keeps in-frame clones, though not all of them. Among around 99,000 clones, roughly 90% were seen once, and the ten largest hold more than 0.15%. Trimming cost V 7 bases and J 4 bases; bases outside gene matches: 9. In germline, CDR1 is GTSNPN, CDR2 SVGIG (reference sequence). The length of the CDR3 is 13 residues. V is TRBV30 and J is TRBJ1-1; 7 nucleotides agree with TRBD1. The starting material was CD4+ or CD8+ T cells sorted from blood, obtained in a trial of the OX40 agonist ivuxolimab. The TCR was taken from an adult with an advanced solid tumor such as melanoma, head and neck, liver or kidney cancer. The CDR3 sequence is CASRQGLVTEAFF. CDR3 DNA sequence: TGTGCCTCCCGACAGGGTTTGGTCACTGAAGCTTTCTTT.